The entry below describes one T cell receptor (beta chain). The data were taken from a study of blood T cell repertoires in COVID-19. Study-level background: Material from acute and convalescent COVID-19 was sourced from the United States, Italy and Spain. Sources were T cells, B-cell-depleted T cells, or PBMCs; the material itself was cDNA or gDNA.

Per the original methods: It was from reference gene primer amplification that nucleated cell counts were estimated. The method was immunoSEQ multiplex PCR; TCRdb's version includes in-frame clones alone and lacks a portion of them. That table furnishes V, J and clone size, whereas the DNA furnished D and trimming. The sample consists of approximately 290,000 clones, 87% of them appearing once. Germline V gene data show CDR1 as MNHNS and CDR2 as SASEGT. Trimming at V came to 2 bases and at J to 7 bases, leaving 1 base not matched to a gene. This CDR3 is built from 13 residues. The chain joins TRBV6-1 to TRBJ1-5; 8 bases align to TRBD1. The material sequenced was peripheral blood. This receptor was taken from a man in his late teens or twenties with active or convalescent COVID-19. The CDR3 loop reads CASSERTGQPQHF. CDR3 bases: TGTGCCAGCAGTGAACGGACAGGGCAGCCCCAGCATTTT.